This section outlines one T cell receptor beta chain sequence together with its context. Its antigen is not known. This sample is drawn from a study of CXCR3-negative and CXCR3-positive naive CD8 T cells. The CDR3 is 13 amino acids. In germline, CDR1 is MNHNY, CDR2 SVGAGI (reference sequence). The TRB libraries of cDNA were built by UMI-labeled 5' RACE. TCRdb reanalyzed the 5' RACE reads, giving one entry per CDR3 protein sequence and no DNA. The listing contains tens of thousands of distinct CDR3 sequences. Study findings and constraints: Both naive subsets, CXCR3-negative and CXCR3-positive, displayed similar TRBV-TRBJ usage, unlike memory cells. Naive subsets had comparable surface CD5, so TRB CDR3 properties gauged TCR strength.

V usage is TRBV6-6 and J usage is TRBJ2-3. Sequencing was performed on memory CD8+ T cells from blood. The clonotype comes from a human donor in good health. Some clones in this sample may be carry-over from other donors' samples. CDR3 region: CANRPLGTDTQYF.